These 27 T cell receptor beta chains were sequenced from one sample in a study of T cell responses to AZD1222 COVID-19 vaccine. Clones were read by immunoSEQ multiplex PCR, and TCRdb kept only the in-frame ones, dropping some. The table includes some 150,000 clones, around 92% detected once. The source material was peripheral blood, sampled 28 days after the second AZD1222 dose. Every receptor here comes from an adult who received the AZD1222 COVID-19 vaccine.

J is TRBJ2-7 and V is TRBV11-2, with 11 bases fitting TRBD2. J lost 2 bases, V lost 3 bases, and 6 bases had no gene match. This CDR3 has 16 residues. Germline CDR1 reads SGHAT; CDR2 reads FQNNGV. The CDR3 reads CASSFLAGGPTYEQYF. In nucleotides, the CDR3 is TGTGCCAGCAGCTTCCTAGCGGGAGGCCCAACCTACGAGCAGTACTTC.

The CDR3 loop reads CASSLTSGLSYEQYF. In DNA form, the CDR3 reads TGTGCCAGCAGTCTGACTAGCGGGCTTTCCTACGAGCAGTACTTC. This chain joins TRBV28 and TRBJ2-7; 10 nucleotides align to TRBD2. Germline V CDR1 and CDR2: MDHEN, SYDVKM. V shed 5 bases, J shed 1 base, and the junction held 5 bases outside the gene matches. The CDR3 has 15 amino acids.

The V call is TRBV27, the J call TRBJ2-1; D is undetermined. V was pared by 6 bases and J by 4 bases, with 4 bases between. Germline V gene data show CDR1 as MNHEY and CDR2 as SMNVEV (reference sequence). The CDR3 loop spans 11 amino acids. The CDR3 nucleotides read TGTGCCAGCAGGCAGTACAATGAGCAGTTCTTC. Protein product: CASRQYNEQFF.

The gene calls are TRBV10-3 and TRBJ2-3; 14 bases are a match to TRBD2. The CDR3 has 19 amino acids. Losses at the gene ends were 6 bases for V and 6 bases for J; bases not matched to a gene: 17. Germline CDR1 and CDR2: ENHRY and SYGVKD. The DNA of the CDR3 is TGTGCCATCAGGGAACCGGGACTAGCGGGAGAGTTAACCCCGGATACGCAGTATTTT. It yields the protein CAIREPGLAGELTPDTQYF.

V is TRBV18 and J is TRBJ2-5, with D perhaps TRBD1 (5 bases). This CDR3 spans 14 amino acids. V shed 6 bases and J shed 3 bases, with 14 bases lying between them. Germline V gene sequence: CDR1 KGHSH, CDR2 LQKENI. The CDR3 DNA sequence: TGTGCCAGCTCGGCCGACAGAGTCGAAGAGACCCAGTACTTC. Translating gives CASSADRVEETQYF.

Concerning this clone: The sample holds other DNA sequences that translate to the same CDR3. This chain joins TRBV29-1 and TRBJ1-1; TRBD1 agrees at 8 bases. The J segment lost 0 bases and the V segment lost 5 bases, leaving 2 bases of the junction unmatched. The CDR3 contains 13 residues. CDR1 is SQVTM and CDR2 is ANQGSEA in the germline V gene. This CDR3 reads CSVRQGLNTEAFF. The CDR3 nucleotides read TGCAGCGTTCGACAGGGGTTGAACACTGAAGCTTTCTTT.

This chain joins TRBV5-5 and TRBJ1-2, with D unclear. The CDR3 covers 14 residues. CDR1 is SGHKS, CDR2 YYEKEE, per germline (reference sequence). Trimming removed 2 bases at V and 4 bases at J, with 12 bases between. In nucleotides, the CDR3 is TGTGCCAGCAGCTTTTCATCGGGCAGCTATGGCTACACCTTC. It specifies CASSFSSGSYGYTF.

The chain combines TRBV5-1 with TRBJ2-1, with 9 bases that match TRBD2. This CDR3 region has 14 residues. The ends lost 1 base at V and 7 bases at J; junction bases unmatched: 3. The germline CDR1 and CDR2 sequences are SGHRS and YFSETQ. The chain's CDR3 is CASSLPSGTNEQFF. The CDR3 region has the DNA TGCGCCAGCAGCTTGCCTAGCGGGACTAATGAGCAGTTCTTC. Supplemented by reference TRBV5-1 and TRBJ2-1, the full variable domain reads KAGVTQTPRYLIKTRGQQVTLSCSPISGHRSVSWYQQTPGQGLQFLFEYFSETQRNKGNFPGRFSGRQFSNSRSEMNVSTLELGDSALYLCASSLPSGTNEQFFGPGTRLTVL.

The chain uses TRBV19 and TRBJ2-1; unclear D gene. CDR3 size: 15 residues. Germline values: CDR1 LNHDA, CDR2 SQIVND (reference sequence). The germline V and J ends were trimmed by 7 bases and 0 bases, with 13 bases remaining between them. Written as DNA, the CDR3 is TGTGCCAGTACCCCAAGCCGGAGCTCCTACAATGAGCAGTTCTTC. Residues: CASTPSRSSYNEQFF.

The chain joins TRBV18 to TRBJ1-3; D unclear. Germline-derived CDR1 and CDR2 are KGHSH and LQKENI. Trimming stripped 1 base from V and 0 bases from J, with 7 bases between. The CDR3 is made up of 15 amino acids. The CDR3 sequence is CASSPLQDSGNTIYF. In DNA, the CDR3 is TGTGCCAGCTCACCACTACAAGACTCTGGAAACACCATATATTTT.

The chain has TRBV5-1 and TRBJ2-3; 10 bases line up with TRBD1. The germline V gene has CDR1 SGHRS and CDR2 YFSETQ. The V and J ends lost 4 bases and 5 bases, in that order; junction bases with no gene match: 4. This CDR3 spans 14 amino acids. CDR3 region: CASSIGQGVDTQYF. The CDR3 coding sequence is TGCGCCAGCAGCATTGGACAGGGGGTAGATACGCAGTATTTT.

The J gene is TRBJ1-4, the V gene TRBV5-4, with TRBD1 identical over 8 bases. CDR3 size: 15 residues. Germline assignment: CDR1 SGHNT and CDR2 YYREEE (reference sequence). Unmatched junction bases numbered 8, after V lost 4 bases and J lost 6 bases. Written as DNA, the CDR3 is TGTGCCAGCAGCGGTGGACAGGGTACTCATGAAAAACTGTTTTTT. Translated, it gives CASSGGQGTHEKLFF.

This chain connects TRBV24-1 to TRBJ2-2; 9 nucleotides match TRBD2. This CDR3 is 15 amino acids long. Germline V gives CDR1 KGHDR, CDR2 SFDVKD. V gave up 9 bases and J gave up 5 bases; unmatched junction bases: 9. The CDR3 loop reads CATRAGGRETGELFF. The CDR3 bases are TGTGCCACCCGAGCGGGAGGAAGGGAAACCGGGGAGCTGTTTTTT.

This clone was seen once. The chain joins TRBV9 to TRBJ1-1; D not certain. This CDR3 spans 13 amino acids. Germline V gene sequence: CDR1 SGDLS, CDR2 YYNGEE. V was cut by 4 bases and J by 1 base, with 8 bases left in between. The CDR3 bases are TGTGCCAGCAGCCCGCGACAGAACACTGAAGCTTTCTTT. Translation gives CASSPRQNTEAFF.

The chain recombines TRBV29-1 with TRBJ1-1; a possible D gene is TRBD1 (6 bases). The CDR3 sequence is 15 residues long. Trimming cost V 4 bases and J 0 bases, with 15 bases left between them. CDR1 SQVTM and CDR2 ANQGSEA come from the germline V gene. The CDR3 loop reads CSVASRGRVNTEAFF. In nucleotides, the CDR3 is TGCAGCGTTGCTTCCCGGGGGCGGGTGAACACTGAAGCTTTCTTT.

This clone appeared once. The chain combines TRBV27 with TRBJ1-5, with D maybe TRBD1 (5 bases). This CDR3 has 15 amino acids. The ends were cut back, 6 bases at V and 4 bases at J, with 16 bases in the middle. Germline V gene sequence: CDR1 MNHEY, CDR2 SMNVEV (reference sequence). CDR3 nucleotides: TGTGCCAGCAGGCGCACCGGGACGGATAATCAGCCCCAGCATTTT. It specifies CASRRTGTDNQPQHF.

The rearrangement links TRBV30 to TRBJ1-6; D uncertain. The CDR3 runs to 14 residues. CDR1 and CDR2 (germline): GTSNPN, SVGIG (reference sequence). The V gene lost 2 bases and the J gene lost 7 bases, with 12 bases spanning the gap. CDR3 loop: CAWSYVAGNSPLHF. CDR3 DNA sequence: TGTGCCTGGAGTTACGTGGCAGGCAATTCACCCCTCCACTTT.

The chain is built from TRBV4-2 and TRBJ1-2, with D maybe TRBD1 (5 bases). The V end was cut by 4 bases, the J end by 6 bases, with 18 bases between. CDR3 size: 15 residues. The germline V gene encodes CDR1 LGHNA and CDR2 YNFKEQ. The CDR3 bases are TGTGCCAGCAGCCCAGAATCAGCAGGGCAGGATGGCTACACCTTC. It encodes CASSPESAGQDGYTF.

This sequence joins TRBV7-8 and TRBJ2-4; TRBD2 aligns across 8 bases. The CDR3 is 19 residues long. Trimming took 2 bases from V and 1 from J; bases not matched to a gene: 13. Looked up from germline, CDR1 is SGHVS and CDR2 is FQNEAQ. In nucleotides, the CDR3 is TGTGCCAGCAGCTTAACGGGAGGGGTGACACGGCCTGCCAAAAACATTCAGTACTTC. Translation: CASSLTGGVTRPAKNIQYF.

This chain connects TRBV28 to TRBJ1-6; weak D call: TRBD1 (5 bases). The germline CDR1 and CDR2 sequences are MDHEN and SYDVKM. This CDR3 spans 13 amino acids. V lost 3 bases to trimming and J lost 10 bases, with 10 bases between them. CDR3 loop: CASSLGVRSPLHF. As DNA, the CDR3 is TGTGCCAGCAGTTTGGGGGTTCGGTCACCCCTCCACTTT. The whole variable domain, filled in from reference TRBV28 and TRBJ1-6, reads DVKVTQSSRYLVKRTGEKVFLECVQDMDHENMFWYRQDPGLGLRLIYFSYDVKMKEKGDIPEGYSVSREKKERFSLILESASTNQTSMYLCASSLGVRSPLHFGNGTRLTVT.

The chain has TRBV13 and TRBJ1-1, with D possibly TRBD1 on 5 matching bases. The CDR3 covers 13 residues. Germline CDR1 is PRHDT and CDR2 is FYEKMQ (reference sequence). Trimming took off 8 bases at V and 1 base at J, with 11 bases between the two ends. The CDR3, as DNA: TGTGCCAGCGGGGAGGGGCGGAACACTGAAGCTTTCTTT. It specifies CASGEGRNTEAFF.

The chain employs TRBV25-1 and TRBJ1-4, with 10 bases identical to TRBD1. The CDR3 sequence is 13 residues long. V lost 6 bases to trimming and J lost 7 bases; unmatched junction nucleotides: 2. Germline V gene lookup returns CDR1 MGHDK and CDR2 SYGVNS. The CDR3 sequence is CASRDRGTEKLFF. In DNA form, the CDR3 reads TGTGCCAGCAGGGACAGGGGGACTGAAAAACTGTTTTTT.

This clone was picked up one time. V is TRBV11-2 and J is TRBJ2-5; D is unresolved. Deletions cut 5 bases from V and 5 bases from J, with 15 bases between. This CDR3 spans 14 amino acids. CDR1 SGHAT and CDR2 FQNNGV come from the germline V gene. In nucleotides, the CDR3 is TGTGCCAGCAGCCGTGCTAGTGGGGTGGAGACCCAGTACTTC. Residues: CASSRASGVETQYF.

This sequence joins TRBV29-1 and TRBJ2-5; perhaps TRBD2 as D (6 bases). Trimming shortened V by 6 bases and J by 5 bases, and 10 bases separated the two germline ends. Germline loops: CDR1 SQVTM, CDR2 ANQGSEA. The CDR3 has 11 amino acids. CDR3 nucleotide sequence: TGCAGCGTGACTAGTTCGGAGACCCAGTACTTC. It specifies CSVTSSETQYF. Full variable domain (missing parts from reference TRBV29-1 and TRBJ2-5): SAVISQKPSRDICQRGTSLTIQCQVDSQVTMMFWYRQQPGQSLTLIATANQGSEATYESGFVIDKFPISRPNLTFSTLTVSNMSPEDSSIYLCSVTSSETQYFGPGTRLLVL.

Here the CDR3 DNA reads TGCAGGGACAGGGTCGGGCAGTACTTC. Residues: CRDRVGQYF. This chain links TRBV20-1 with TRBJ2-7, with TRBD1 matching over 8 bases. In germline, CDR1 is DFQATT, CDR2 SNEGSKA (reference sequence). The CDR3 totals 9 residues.

The chain joins TRBV19 to TRBJ1-2; D unresolved. The length of the CDR3 is 15 residues. The germline CDR1 and CDR2 sequences are LNHDA and SQIVND (reference sequence). Between the trimmed V and J ends, which lost 3 bases and 1 base, there was a span of 12 bases. CDR3 nucleotide sequence: TGTGCCAGTAGTATCATTCTCTCTATTAACTATGGCTACACCTTC. It specifies CASSIILSINYGYTF.

The chain recombines TRBV6-5 with TRBJ2-1; no definite D call. Trimming shortened V by 6 bases and J by 0 bases, and 12 bases separated the two germline ends. Germline V gene lookup returns CDR1 MNHEY and CDR2 SVGAGI. CDR3 length equals 15 residues. The CDR3 coding sequence is TGTGCCAGCAGCCCGGTGGCCCGCTCCTACAATGAGCAGTTCTTC. This translates into CASSPVARSYNEQFF.